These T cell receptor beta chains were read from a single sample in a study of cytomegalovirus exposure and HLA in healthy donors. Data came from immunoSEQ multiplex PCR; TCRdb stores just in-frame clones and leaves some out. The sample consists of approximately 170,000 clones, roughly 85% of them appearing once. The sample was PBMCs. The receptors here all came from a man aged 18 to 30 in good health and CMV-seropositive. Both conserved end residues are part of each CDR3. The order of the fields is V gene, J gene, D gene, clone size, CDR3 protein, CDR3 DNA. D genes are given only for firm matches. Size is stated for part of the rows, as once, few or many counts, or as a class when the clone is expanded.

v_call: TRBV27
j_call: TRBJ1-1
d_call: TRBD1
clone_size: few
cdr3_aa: CASRQEGALNTEAFF
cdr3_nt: TGTGCCAGCAGGCAAGAGGGGGCCTTGAACACTGAAGCTTTCTTT

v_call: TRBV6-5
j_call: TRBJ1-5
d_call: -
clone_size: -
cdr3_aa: CASSVLGDSNQPQHF
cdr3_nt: TGTGCCAGCAGTGTCCTAGGGGATAGCAATCAGCCCCAGCATTTT

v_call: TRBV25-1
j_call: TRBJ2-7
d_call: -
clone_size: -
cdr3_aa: CASQAPSSGEQYF
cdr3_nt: TGTGCCAGCCAAGCGCCTTCTTCGGGAGAGCAGTACTTC

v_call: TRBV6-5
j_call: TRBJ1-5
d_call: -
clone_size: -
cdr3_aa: CASSEQGVNQPQHF
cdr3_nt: TGTGCCAGCAGTGAACAGGGAGTAAATCAGCCCCAGCATTTT

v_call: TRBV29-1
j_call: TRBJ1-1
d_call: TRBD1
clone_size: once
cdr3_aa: CSVVAGQGAEAFF
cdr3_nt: TGCAGCGTTGTGGCGGGACAGGGGGCTGAAGCTTTCTTT

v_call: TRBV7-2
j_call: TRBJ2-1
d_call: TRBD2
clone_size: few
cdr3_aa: CASSLWGGLAGVNEQFF
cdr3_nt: TGTGCCAGCAGCTTATGGGGGGGACTAGCGGGAGTGAATGAGCAGTTCTTC

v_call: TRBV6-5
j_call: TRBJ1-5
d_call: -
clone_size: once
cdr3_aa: CASSYRGQPLNQPQHF
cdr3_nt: TGTGCCAGCAGTTACCGAGGACAACCCCTCAATCAGCCCCAGCATTTT

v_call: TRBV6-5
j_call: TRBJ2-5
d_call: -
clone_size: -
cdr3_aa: CASTPSGAGRETQYF
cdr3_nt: TGTGCCAGCACCCCCTCCGGGGCAGGGAGGGAGACCCAGTACTTC

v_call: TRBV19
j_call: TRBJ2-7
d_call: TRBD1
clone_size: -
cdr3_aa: CASGGQGGYEQYF
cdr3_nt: TGTGCCAGTGGAGGACAGGGGGGCTACGAGCAGTACTTC

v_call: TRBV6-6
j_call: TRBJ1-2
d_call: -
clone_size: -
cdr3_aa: CASSGLKNYGYTF
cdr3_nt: TGTGCCAGCTCAGGGTTGAAGAACTATGGCTACACCTTC

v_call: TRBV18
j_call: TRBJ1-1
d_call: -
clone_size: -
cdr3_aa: CASSPGAGARNTEAFF
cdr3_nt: TGTGCCAGCTCACCAGGGGCGGGGGCCCGGAACACTGAAGCTTTCTTT

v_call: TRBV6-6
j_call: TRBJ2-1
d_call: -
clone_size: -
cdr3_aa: CASTTGTLNEQFF
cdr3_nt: TGTGCCAGCACGACGGGAACCCTCAATGAGCAGTTCTTC

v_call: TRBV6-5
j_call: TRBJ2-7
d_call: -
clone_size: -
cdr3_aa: CASSAPDSYSYEQYF
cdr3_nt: TGTGCCAGCAGTGCCCCGGACAGTTACTCCTACGAGCAGTACTTC

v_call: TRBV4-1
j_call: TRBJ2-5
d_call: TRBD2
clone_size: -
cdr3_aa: CASSQVTAGGRRTQYF
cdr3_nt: TGCGCCAGCAGCCAAGTCACAGCGGGGGGGCGAAGGACCCAGTACTTC

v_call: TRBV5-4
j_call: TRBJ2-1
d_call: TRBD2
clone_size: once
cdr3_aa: CASSPWIGTSGRGSYNEQFF
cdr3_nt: TGTGCCAGCAGCCCTTGGATCGGGACTAGCGGGAGGGGCTCCTACAATGAGCAGTTCTTC

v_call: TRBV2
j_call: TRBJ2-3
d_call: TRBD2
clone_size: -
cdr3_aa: CASSVPAGGGGTDTQYF
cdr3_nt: TGTGCCAGCAGTGTTCCTGCGGGAGGGGGTGGCACAGATACGCAGTATTTT

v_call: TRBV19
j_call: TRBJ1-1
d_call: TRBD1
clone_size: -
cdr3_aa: CASSAPRGLNNEAFF
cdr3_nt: TGTGCCAGTAGTGCCCCAAGGGGGCTGAACAATGAAGCTTTCTTT

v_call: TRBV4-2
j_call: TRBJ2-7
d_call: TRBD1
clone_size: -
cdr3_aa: CASSQVSGTGGTEQYF
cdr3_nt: TGTGCCAGCAGCCAAGTTTCCGGGACAGGGGGTACGGAGCAGTACTTC

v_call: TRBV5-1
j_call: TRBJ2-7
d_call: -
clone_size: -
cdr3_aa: CASSLGTVGGYEQYF
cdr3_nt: TGCGCCAGCAGCTTGGGGACGGTGGGGGGCTACGAGCAGTACTTC

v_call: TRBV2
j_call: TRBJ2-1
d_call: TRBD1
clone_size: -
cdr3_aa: CASRGDSGGANNEQFF
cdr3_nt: TGTGCCAGCAGGGGAGACTCAGGGGGCGCGAACAATGAGCAGTTCTTC

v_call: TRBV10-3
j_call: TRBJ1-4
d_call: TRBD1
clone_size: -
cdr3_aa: CAISESGDRCEKLFF
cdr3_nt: TGTGCCATCAGTGAGTCAGGGGACAGGTGTGAAAAACTGTTTTTT

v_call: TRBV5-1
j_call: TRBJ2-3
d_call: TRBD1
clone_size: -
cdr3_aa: CASSLATGIGPDTQYF
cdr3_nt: TGCGCCAGCAGCTTGGCGACAGGGATTGGGCCAGATACGCAGTATTTT

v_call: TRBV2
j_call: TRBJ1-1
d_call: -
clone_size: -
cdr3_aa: CASTWESGAEAFF
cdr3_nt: TGTGCCAGCACCTGGGAGTCAGGTGCCGAAGCTTTCTTT

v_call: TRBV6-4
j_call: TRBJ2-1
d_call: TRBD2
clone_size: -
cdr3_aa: CASSSGTSGRTVTYNEQFF
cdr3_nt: TGTGCCAGCAGTAGCGGGACTAGCGGGAGAACTGTAACCTACAATGAGCAGTTCTTC

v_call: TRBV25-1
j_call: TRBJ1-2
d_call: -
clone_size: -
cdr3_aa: CASSEFSRGITF
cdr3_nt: TGTGCCAGCAGTGAATTCTCTAGGGGAATCACCTTC

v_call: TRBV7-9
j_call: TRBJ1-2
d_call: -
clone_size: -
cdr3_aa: CASSDARGHENYGYTF
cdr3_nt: TGTGCCAGCAGTGACGCTCGAGGCCACGAAAACTATGGCTACACCTTC

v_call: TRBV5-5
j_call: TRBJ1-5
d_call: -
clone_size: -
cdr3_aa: CASSLGQDNSNQPQHF
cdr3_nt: TGTGCCAGCAGCTTGGGGCAGGATAATAGCAATCAGCCCCAGCATTTT

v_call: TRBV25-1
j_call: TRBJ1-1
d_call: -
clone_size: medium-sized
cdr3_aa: CASSVSVATEAFF
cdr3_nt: TGTGCCAGCAGTGTATCGGTAGCCACTGAAGCTTTCTTT

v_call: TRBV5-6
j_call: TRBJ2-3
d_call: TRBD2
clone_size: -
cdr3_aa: CASSLGLAGGLSTDTQYF
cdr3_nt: TGTGCCAGCAGCTTGGGACTAGCGGGAGGGCTTAGCACAGATACGCAGTATTTT

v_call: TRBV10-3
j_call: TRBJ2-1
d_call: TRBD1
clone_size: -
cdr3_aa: CAISEDRGVEQFF
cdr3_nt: TGTGCCATCAGTGAGGACAGGGGAGTTGAGCAGTTCTTC

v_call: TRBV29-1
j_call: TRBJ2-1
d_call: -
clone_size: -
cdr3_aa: CSVGRPIEWNEQFF
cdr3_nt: TGCAGCGTTGGGCGGCCAATCGAATGGAATGAGCAGTTCTTC

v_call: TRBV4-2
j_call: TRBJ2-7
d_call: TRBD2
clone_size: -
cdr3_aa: CASSQFVLAGGISYEQYF
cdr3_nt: TGTGCCAGCAGCCAGTTCGTACTAGCGGGAGGCATCTCCTACGAGCAGTACTTC

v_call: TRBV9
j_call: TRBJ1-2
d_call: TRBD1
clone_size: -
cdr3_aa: CASGDRVANYGYTF
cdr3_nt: TGTGCCAGCGGCGACAGGGTAGCTAACTATGGCTACACCTTC

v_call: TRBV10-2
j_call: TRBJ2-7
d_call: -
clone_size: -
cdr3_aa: CASMAGGTYEQYF
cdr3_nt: TGCGCCAGCATGGCCGGCGGCACCTACGAGCAGTACTTC

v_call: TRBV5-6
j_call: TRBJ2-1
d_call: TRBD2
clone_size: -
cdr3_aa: CASSFGSGRLFREQFF
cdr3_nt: TGTGCCAGCAGCTTCGGGAGCGGGAGGTTATTTCGGGAGCAGTTCTTC

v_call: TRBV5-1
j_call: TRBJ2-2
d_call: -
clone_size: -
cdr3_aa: CASSSITATYLSGGELFF
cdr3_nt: TGCGCCAGCAGCTCCATTACGGCGACTTATTTATCTGGCGGGGAGCTGTTTTTT

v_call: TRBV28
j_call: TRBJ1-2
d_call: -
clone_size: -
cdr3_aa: CARPSATTYGYTF
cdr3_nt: TGTGCCAGACCGTCAGCGACGACTTATGGCTACACCTTC

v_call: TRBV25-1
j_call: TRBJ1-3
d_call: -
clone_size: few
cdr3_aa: CASSDQTEAGNTIYF
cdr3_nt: TGTGCCAGCAGTGACCAGACCGAGGCTGGAAACACCATATATTTT

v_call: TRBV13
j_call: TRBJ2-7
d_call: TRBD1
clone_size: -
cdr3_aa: CASSSAMTGTKEQYF
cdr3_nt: TGTGCCAGCAGCTCAGCCATGACAGGGACAAAGGAGCAGTACTTC

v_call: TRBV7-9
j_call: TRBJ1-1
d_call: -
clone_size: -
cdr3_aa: CASSFGDSWGTEAFF
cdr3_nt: TGTGCCAGCAGCTTTGGGGACTCCTGGGGGACTGAGGCTTTCTTT

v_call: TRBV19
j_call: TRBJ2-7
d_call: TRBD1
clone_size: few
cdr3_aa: CASSTGGSSYEQYF
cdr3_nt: TGTGCCAGTAGTACAGGGGGCTCCTCCTACGAGCAGTACTTC

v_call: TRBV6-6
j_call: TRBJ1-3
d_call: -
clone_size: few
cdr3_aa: CASSQLVGGSGNTIYF
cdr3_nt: TGTGCCAGCAGCCAACTCGTGGGGGGCTCTGGAAACACCATATATTTT